The rows below give T cell receptor beta chains drawn from one sample of a study of Graves' ophthalmopathy and Graves' hyperthyroidism. TCRdb fed the multiplex PCR reads into MiXCR, producing one record per CDR3 protein. The sample carries 600,000 to 650,000 distinct CDR3 sequences, about 24% recorded once. Sequenced material: peripheral blood. The source is a woman aged 18-30 years with stable Graves' hyperthyroidism. Some clones in this sample may be carry-over from other donors' samples. Each CDR3 is given with its conserved first and last residue.

CASATSPDSNQPQHF,TRBV5-1,TRBJ1-5
CASSPHGQGGKDEQYF,TRBV28,TRBJ2-7
CSVFAYEQYF,TRBV20-1,TRBJ2-7
CASSLEVTANTEAFF,TRBV12-3/TRBV12-4,TRBJ1-1
CASQGGGSAEAFF,TRBV6-1,TRBJ1-1
CATSDLRTGEDTGELFF,TRBV24-1,TRBJ2-2
CASGLLSGGNEQYF,TRBV12-3/TRBV12-4,TRBJ2-7
CASTSRDRGRGELFF,TRBV2,TRBJ2-2
CASRTGTSGPYEQYF,TRBV2,TRBJ2-7
CASGLLQVRTEAFF,TRBV12-5,TRBJ1-1
CAISEPGKGVTEAFF,TRBV10-3,TRBJ1-1
CASSLRKQGPPYSNQPQHF,TRBV12-3/TRBV12-4,TRBJ1-5
CASSLGRDRNRPQHF,TRBV28,TRBJ1-5
CSAPDSNYGYTF,TRBV20-1,TRBJ1-2
CASTLGEGGTEAFF,TRBV12-3/TRBV12-4,TRBJ1-1
CASSYSGVVRVETQYF,TRBV6-5,TRBJ2-5
CASSEFDRVYGYTF,TRBV6-1,TRBJ1-2
CASSITRGTYEQYF,TRBV27,TRBJ2-7
CAWSRRTGREPQHF,TRBV30,TRBJ1-5
CSARVEGDRDSPLHF,TRBV20-1,TRBJ1-6
CASRPLPGNTIYF,TRBV27,TRBJ1-3
CASSSGTPSNTEAFF,TRBV12-3/TRBV12-4,TRBJ1-1
CASSPDRRGSPYEQYF,TRBV11-1,TRBJ2-7
CASSWSNTGELFF,TRBV6-2/TRBV6-3,TRBJ2-2
CASSQGPTIYF,TRBV12-3/TRBV12-4,TRBJ1-3
CASSLGNEQETQYF,TRBV5-1,TRBJ2-5
CASSRDRSYEQYF,TRBV2,TRBJ2-7
CASSQQGVGSPLHF,TRBV3-1,TRBJ1-6
CSANHGTGGSEQYF,TRBV20-1,TRBJ2-7
CASSLGLYGETQYF,TRBV5-1,TRBJ2-5
CASRELTSETQYF,TRBV12-3/TRBV12-4,TRBJ2-5
CATSGGGPTEAFF,TRBV19,TRBJ1-1
CALGCTIYF,TRBV24-1,TRBJ1-3
CASSVAGATEAFF,TRBV9,TRBJ1-1
CASSVLPGGWDEQYF,TRBV9,TRBJ2-7
CASSSGTGDKNGYTF,TRBV6-1,TRBJ1-2